Presented here are 29 T cell receptor beta chains from one specimen sequenced in a study of post-analysis software for immune sequencing data. Study-wide findings and caveats: Four to six TRBV segments (TRBV5-6, TRBV5-1 and TRBV20-1 among them) occurred more frequently in patients than in controls.

Unique molecular identifiers featured in each of the TCR beta cDNA libraries. TCRdb analysed the PCR reads with MiXCR anew, one entry per CDR3 protein. Of more than 350,000 distinct CDR3 sequences detected, about 39% appear once; the ten largest clones hold 7.6%. These receptors have no known antigen. The sequenced sample was blood. The receptors were gathered from a girl aged 2 to 9 with multiple sclerosis.

J is TRBJ2-1 and V is TRBV9; TRBD1 or TRBD2 may be the D gene (5 bases each). Germline V CDR1 and CDR2: SGDLS, YYNGEE. Trimming removed 3 bases at V and 8 bases at J, with 18 bases between. This CDR3 region has 15 residues. CDR3 amino acids: CASSAGQVWVDEQFF. The CDR3 DNA reads TGTGCCAGCAGCGCGGGGCAGGTGTGGGTGGATGAGCAGTTCTTC.

V gene TRBV15 combines with J gene TRBJ1-2, with 9 bases that match TRBD1. In germline, CDR1 is LNHNV, CDR2 YYDKDF (reference sequence). The CDR3 has 17 residues. V lost 5 bases, J lost 4 bases, and 14 bases stayed unmatched. The CDR3 sequence: CATSPRPGQGFSYGYTF. CDR3 sequence (DNA): TGTGCCACCAGCCCAAGACCGGGACAGGGTTTCTCCTATGGCTACACCTTC.

The chain carries TRBV5-1 and TRBJ2-3; D call uncertain. Looked up from germline, CDR1 is SGHRS and CDR2 is YFSETQ. This CDR3 spans 14 amino acids. V lost 2 bases and J lost 0, with 7 bases in between. The CDR3, as DNA: TGCGCCAGCAGCTTACAGACTAGCACAGATACGCAGTATTTT. As protein: CASSLQTSTDTQYF.

This chain uses TRBV15 with TRBJ2-4; D is undetermined. The length of the CDR3 is 15 residues. Germline V gene lookup returns CDR1 LNHNV and CDR2 YYDKDF (reference sequence). The ends were cut back, 0 bases at V and 2 bases at J, with 8 bases in the middle. In DNA, the CDR3 is TGTGCCACCAGCAGAGAGGGTAGCTCCAAAAACATTCAGTACTTC. This gives the protein CATSREGSSKNIQYF.

There are a few counts of this clonotype. The chain has TRBV6-6 and TRBJ1-6; 9 bases are shared with TRBD1. Germline CDR1 reads MNHNY; CDR2 reads SVGAGI (reference sequence). The CDR3 has 15 amino acids. Trimming at V came to 4 bases and at J to 10 bases, leaving 8 bases not matched to a gene. CDR3 in amino acids: CASSSTGGANSPLHF. CDR3 nucleotide sequence: TGTGCCAGCAGTTCAACAGGGGGCGCGAACTCACCCCTCCACTTT.

The rearrangement uses TRBV25-1 and TRBJ1-2; no reliable D call. V shed 5 bases and J shed 3 bases, with 13 bases lying between them. CDR3 length: 14 amino acids. CDR1 and CDR2 from the germline V gene are MGHDK and SYGVNS. CDR3 DNA sequence: TGTGCCAGCAGTCGCTCAGGTTCCTACTATGGCTACACCTTC. It translates to CASSRSGSYYGYTF.

The rearrangement links TRBV10-3 to TRBJ2-7, with a possible D match to TRBD1 (6 bases). Trimming cost V 6 bases and J 4 bases, with 25 bases left between them. Germline CDR1 and CDR2: ENHRY and SYGVKD. CDR3 length: 17 residues. The chain's CDR3 is CAIRPGVGDTTSYEQYF. CDR3 DNA sequence: TGTGCCATCAGACCAGGGGTAGGGGACACAACTAGTTACGAGCAGTACTTC.

The chain is built from TRBV5-6 and TRBJ2-7, with D hard to call. Trimming shortened V by 3 bases and J by 7 bases, and 17 bases separated the two germline ends. Per the germline V gene, CDR1 is SGHDT and CDR2 is YYEEEE. The CDR3 contains 14 residues. The CDR3 DNA is TGTGCCAGCAGCTCTCTAGGTTTCCTTTGGGAGCAGTACTTC. Its translation: CASSSLGFLWEQYF.

This clonotype was found a few times. The chain carries TRBV29-1 and TRBJ2-7; 7 bases line up with TRBD2. J gave up 2 bases and V 0 bases, and 1 base lay outside the gene matches. CDR3 size: 13 residues. CDR1 and CDR2 (germline): SQVTM, ANQGSEA. The CDR3 loop reads CSVEEGGAYEQYF. In nucleotides, the CDR3 is TGCAGCGTTGAAGAGGGGGGGGCCTACGAGCAGTACTTC.

The rearrangement uses TRBV4-1 and TRBJ2-3, with a tentative D call TRBD2 (6 bases). The CDR3 is 16 residues long. Trimming left V 3 bases short and J 2 bases short, with 15 bases between. CDR1 is MGHRA and CDR2 is YSYEKL in the germline V gene. For the CDR3, the DNA is TGCGCCAGCAGCCAGGGGACTGCGGCGAACACAGATACGCAGTATTTT. Translating gives CASSQGTAANTDTQYF.

CDR3 sequence reads: CASSRASGANVLTF. CDR3 coding DNA: TGTGCCAGCAGTAGGGCCTCTGGGGCCAACGTCCTGACTTTC. J is TRBJ2-6 and V is TRBV7-9; D unresolved. V gave up 6 bases and J gave up 0 bases, with 6 bases separating them. Germline CDR1 reads SEHNR; CDR2 reads FQNEAQ (reference sequence). This CDR3 comprises 14 residues.

The chain couples TRBV12-5 to TRBJ2-5; 7 positions match TRBD2. Trimming removed 2 bases from V and 2 bases from J; junction bases left unmatched: 8. This CDR3 has 16 residues. The germline V gene has CDR1 LGHNT and CDR2 FRNRAP. CDR3 loop: CASGLRSSGWQETQYF. CDR3 bases: TGTGCTAGTGGTTTGCGGTCTAGCGGCTGGCAAGAGACCCAGTACTTC.

The chain recombines TRBV2 with TRBJ2-5; tentatively, D is TRBD2 (7 bases). Germline V lookup: CDR1 SNHLY, CDR2 FYNNEI. The CDR3 extends over 15 amino acids. V was clipped by 7 bases and J by 2 bases, with 17 bases between them. CDR3 sequence (DNA): TGTGCCAGCACTCCCCTTGGGAGGGGGCAAGAGACCCAGTACTTC. Encoded protein: CASTPLGRGQETQYF.

The chain employs TRBV29-1 and TRBJ2-1; no clear D. Trimming cost V 4 bases and J 11 bases, with 15 bases left between them. From germline, CDR1 is SQVTM and CDR2 ANQGSEA. CDR3 length: 12 amino acids. As DNA, the CDR3 is TGCAGCGTTGTTCCGGTGGGGAATAAGCAGTTCTTC. Translated: CSVVPVGNKQFF.

The rearrangement uses TRBV12-3 or TRBV12-4 and TRBJ1-1; D is undetermined. Deletions cut 7 bases from V and 2 bases from J, with 8 bases between. The CDR3 is 12 amino acids. The CDR3 nucleotides read TGTGCCAGCAATTTCGTTAACACTGAAGCTTTCTTT. Translated, it gives CASNFVNTEAFF.

This clonotype has only a few counts. This chain joins TRBV4-1 and TRBJ2-3; D possibly corresponds to TRBD2 (5 bases). This CDR3 contains 17 residues. Germline V gene lookup returns CDR1 MGHRA and CDR2 YSYEKL. V gave up 1 base and J gave up 0 bases, with 14 bases separating them. CDR3 in amino acids: CASSQGRTQTSTDTQYF. CDR3 nucleotides: TGCGCCAGCAGCCAAGGGAGGACCCAAACAAGCACAGATACGCAGTATTTT.

This chain links TRBV5-1 with TRBJ2-3; TRBD2 matches at 11 bases. V lost 4 bases and J lost 6; bases outside the gene matches: 16. Germline values: CDR1 SGHRS, CDR2 YFSETQ. The CDR3 runs 18 residues. CDR3 protein: CASSPPLAGGLLGDTQYF. The CDR3 DNA reads TGCGCCAGCAGCCCTCCGTTAGCGGGGGGGCTATTGGGCGATACGCAGTATTTT.

V and J are TRBV12-3 or TRBV12-4 and TRBJ2-3, with 7 nucleotides matching TRBD1. The CDR3 has 15 amino acids. J was trimmed by 1 base and V by 1 base; bases with no gene match: 2. The CDR3 reads CASSLGGQGTDTQYF. Written as DNA, the CDR3 is TGTGCCAGCAGTTTAGGAGGACAGGGCACAGATACGCAGTATTTT.

The V and J genes are TRBV7-6 and TRBJ1-4, with TRBD1 identical over 7 bases. Germline CDR1 SGHVS, CDR2 FNYEAQ. Trimming at V came to 5 bases and at J to 4 bases, leaving 13 bases not matched to a gene. The CDR3 is made up of 17 amino acids. CDR3 loop: CASSQLTGALNNEKLFF. In DNA, the CDR3 is TGTGCCAGCAGCCAATTAACAGGGGCCCTTAATAATGAAAAACTGTTTTTT. The complete variable domain, with remaining parts taken from reference TRBV7-6 and TRBJ1-4, reads GAGVSQSPRYKVTKRGQDVALRCDPISGHVSLYWYRQALGQGPEFLTYFNYEAQQDKSGLPNDRFSAERPEGSISTLTIQRTEQRDSAMYRCASSQLTGALNNEKLFFGSGTQLSVL.

J is TRBJ1-5 and V is TRBV29-1, with D perhaps TRBD1 (5 bases). V lost 7 bases and J 9 bases, leaving 19 bases between the germline ends. Germline lookup yields CDR1 SQVTM and CDR2 ANQGSEA. The CDR3 extends over 13 amino acids. The CDR3 sequence is CSAGQGRTRPQHF. The DNA for the CDR3 is TGCAGCGCCGGTCAGGGAAGAACTCGGCCCCAGCATTTT.

The chain has TRBV28 and TRBJ1-2; D is unclear. Trimming cost V 8 bases and J 11 bases, with 21 bases left between them. CDR1 and CDR2 from the germline V gene are MDHEN and SYDVKM. This CDR3 contains 13 residues. Here the CDR3 DNA reads TGTGCCAGCCGTCAAGATGGACCTGATGTTTACACCTTC. This sequence encodes CASRQDGPDVYTF.

This clonotype showed up just a few times. The J gene is TRBJ2-7, the V gene TRBV5-1; TRBD2 matches at 8 bases. V lost 4 bases, J lost 4 bases, and 10 bases stayed unmatched. The germline gives CDR1 SGHRS, CDR2 YFSETQ. The CDR3 has 15 amino acids. The CDR3 here is CASSPSGTSIYEQYF. The CDR3 nucleotides are TGCGCCAGCAGCCCGTCCGGGACTAGTATATACGAGCAGTACTTC. Combining the CDR3 with reference TRBV5-1 and TRBJ2-7 gives the whole variable domain KAGVTQTPRYLIKTRGQQVTLSCSPISGHRSVSWYQQTPGQGLQFLFEYFSETQRNKGNFPGRFSGRQFSNSRSEMNVSTLELGDSALYLCASSPSGTSIYEQYFGPGTRLTVT.

The gene calls are TRBV20-1 and TRBJ1-5; D ambiguous. Germline assignment: CDR1 DFQATT and CDR2 SNEGSKA (reference sequence). The CDR3 sequence is 17 residues long. V lost 6 bases and J lost 0, with 21 bases in between. For the CDR3, the DNA is TGCAGTGCATCGGAGGGCGGGCCCTTGTATAGCAATCAGCCCCAGCATTTT. Its protein product is CSASEGGPLYSNQPQHF.

The chain links TRBV4-3 to TRBJ1-6; 7 bases line up with TRBD1. CDR3 length: 15 amino acids. After removal of 3 bases from V and 7 bases from J, the junction contained 6 bases not matched to a gene. Germline V gene lookup returns CDR1 LGHNA and CDR2 YSLEER. The CDR3 region is CASSQNRGYNSPLHF. The CDR3 DNA is TGCGCCAGCAGCCAGAACAGGGGTTACAATTCACCCCTCCACTTT.

In the case of this clonotype: Its ends do not fully match the called genes, so a read error is possible. This rearrangement joins TRBV7-7 to TRBJ2-1; TRBD1 aligns across 8 bases. This CDR3 comprises 15 residues. The germline V gene has CDR1 SSHAT and CDR2 FNYEAQ (reference sequence). CDR3 sequence reads: CASSLRTGSSNEQFF. In nucleotides, the CDR3 is TGTGCTAGCAGCTTAAGGACAGGGAGTAGCAATGAGCAGTTCTTC.

J is TRBJ1-1 and V is TRBV29-1, with a possible D match to TRBD1 (6 bases). CDR1 and CDR2 (germline): SQVTM, ANQGSEA. The CDR3 totals 14 residues. Between the trimmed V and J ends, which lost 7 bases and 4 bases, there was a span of 19 bases. In nucleotides, the CDR3 is TGCAGCGCCCGACTCCAGGGGTTGCGCACTGAAGCTTTCTTT. It translates to CSARLQGLRTEAFF.

This clonotype was counted between two and nine times. The chain combines TRBV13 with TRBJ2-1; D is unresolved. With 1 base removed from V and 9 bases from J, the gap between germline ends came to 13 bases. CDR1 and CDR2 (germline): PRHDT, FYEKMQ (reference sequence). The CDR3 length is 14 residues. In nucleotides, the CDR3 is TGTGCCAGCAGCTTAGCCCCCCCCCATACTGAGCAGTTCTTC. Translated: CASSLAPPHTEQFF.

The V call is TRBV20-1, the J call TRBJ1-1, with 7 bases that match TRBD1. Germline CDR1 and CDR2: DFQATT and SNEGSKA (reference sequence). CDR3 length: 16 residues. The J segment lost 2 bases and the V segment lost 3 bases, leaving 12 bases of the junction unmatched. CDR3 residues: CSARDPDHRGNTEAFF. The CDR3 DNA sequence: TGCAGTGCTAGGGATCCAGACCACAGGGGCAACACTGAAGCTTTCTTT.

The CDR3 DNA is TGCGCCAGCAGCTCCCGACAGGGTAGGTCCTACGAGCAGTACTTC. Translation gives CASSSRQGRSYEQYF. The chain combines TRBV5-1 with TRBJ2-7, with TRBD1 matching 7 bases. Germline CDR1 reads SGHRS; CDR2 reads YFSETQ. CDR3 size: 15 residues. The V gene end was trimmed by 3 bases and the J gene end by 1 base; junction bases not matched to a gene: 7.